This record covers a single T cell receptor beta chain. Its antigen is undetermined. The PCR had 60 Vbeta and 13 Jbeta primers. Measured with immunoSEQ multiplex PCR; TCRdb has only the in-frame clones, and not every one. The sample lists about 130,000 clones, around 74% occurring once. V was pared by 0 bases and J by 6 bases, with 11 bases between. Germline lookup yields CDR1 SGHDN and CDR2 FVKESK. The CDR3 extends over 14 amino acids. This record comes from a study of cytomegalovirus exposure and HLA in healthy donors. General study results and limits: Cytomegalovirus status, reportedly, was diagnosed with high specificity and sensitivity by the classifier.

Sequences were obtained from PBMCs. V gene TRBV14 combines with J gene TRBJ1-1; perhaps TRBD1 as D (5 bases). The TCR originated in a male donor in good health and CMV-seronegative. Here the CDR3 DNA reads TGTGCCAGCAGCCAAGAAGGGGCGAGCCCTGAAGCTTTCTTT. It is translated as CASSQEGASPEAFF. Using reference TRBV14 and TRBJ1-1 for the parts outside the CDR3, the full variable domain is EAGVTQFPSHSVIEKGQTVTLRCDPISGHDNLYWYRRVMGKEIKFLLHFVKESKQDESGMPNNRFLAERTGGTYSTLKVQPAELEDSGVYFCASSQEGASPEAFFGQGTRLTVV.